This section outlines one T cell receptor (beta chain) sequence together with its context. The data belong to a study of OX40 agonist ivuxolimab in advanced cancers. Study-level background: From roughly 23 to 90 years was the age range, with a mean of around 54 years, and about 78% were male.

This CDR3 has 14 amino acids. CDR1 and CDR2 from the germline V gene are SGDLS and YYNGEE. V lost 6 bases to trimming and J lost 8 bases; unmatched junction nucleotides: 8. Profiled with immunoSEQ multiplex PCR; TCRdb holds only in-frame clones, not every one. Among 60,000 or so clones listed, 82% were seen once. This material consisted of CD4+ or CD8+ T cells sorted from blood, taken in a trial of the OX40 agonist ivuxolimab. The rearrangement links TRBV9 to TRBJ1-4, with 9 bases aligning to TRBD1. The TCR was taken from an adult with an advanced solid tumor such as melanoma, head and neck, liver or kidney cancer. CDR3 nucleotide sequence: TGTGCCAGCACCAGGACAGGGGCGGAGGAAAAACTGTTTTTT. Its protein is CASTRTGAEEKLFF.